Below, 19 T cell receptor beta chains from the same sample are listed, as sequenced in a study of T cells in Graves' hyperthyroidism and ophthalmopathy. The source material, RNA transcripts, was used to amplify TCR beta CDR3 regions. HTBI primers were used for first-round RT-PCR of the TCR CDR3. In TCRdb, the multiplex PCR reads were re-called with MiXCR into one record per CDR3 protein. The sample contains around 250,000 distinct CDR3 sequences, more than 12% of which appear only once. Material for sequencing was blood. The source is a middle-aged woman with Graves' hyperthyroidism that later progressed to Graves' ophthalmopathy.

At least ten counts were recorded for this clonotype. The chain has TRBV6-1 and TRBJ2-1, with 10 bases matching TRBD2. Trimming took 4 bases from V and 9 from J; bases not matched to a gene: 12. The germline V gene has CDR1 MNHNS and CDR2 SASEGT. There are 16 residues in the CDR3. CDR3 nucleotides: TGTGCCAGCAGTGGCCGAGCGGGAGGGCCGATAGGTGAGCAGTTCTTC. It specifies CASSGRAGGPIGEQFF.

The table lists this clonotype with a count of one. This chain's CDR3 is CASSLGRLRSEKLFF. The DNA of the CDR3 is TGTGCCAGCAGTTTAGGGAGGCTAAGGAGTGAAAAACTGTTTTTT. The rearrangement joins TRBV28 to TRBJ1-4; D is undetermined. Germline values: CDR1 MDHEN, CDR2 SYDVKM. V gave up 2 bases and J gave up 7 bases, with 14 bases separating them. The CDR3 runs 15 residues.

This clonotype was counted many times. V and J are TRBV11-2 and TRBJ1-1, with 12 bases lining up with TRBD1. The CDR3 consists of 17 residues. V was pared by 1 base and J by 6 bases, with 9 bases of the junction left unmatched. Germline assignment: CDR1 SGHAT and CDR2 FQNNGV. This CDR3 reads CASSLVLGTGGFAEAFF. DNA of the CDR3: TGTGCCAGCAGCTTAGTTTTAGGGACAGGGGGCTTCGCTGAAGCTTTCTTT.

The sample holds a few counts of this clonotype. The CDR3 protein is CASSEGGADTQYF. The CDR3 DNA reads TGTGCCAGTAGTGAGGGTGGGGCAGATACGCAGTATTTT. The rearrangement links TRBV19 to TRBJ2-3, with a tentative D call TRBD2 (5 bases). Germline CDR1 is LNHDA and CDR2 is SQIVND (reference sequence). This CDR3 contains 13 residues. Trimming took 5 bases from V and 4 from J, leaving 10 bases between them.

This clonotype has more than one count but fewer than ten. A read error may explain this, as a much larger clone is one base away. The chain is built from TRBV11-3 and TRBJ1-6, with a weak D call TRBD1 (6 bases). The V and J ends lost 8 bases and 7 bases respectively, with 15 bases between them. Looked up from germline, CDR1 is SGHNT and CDR2 is YENEEA. CDR3 length equals 14 residues. This CDR3 reads CASEEDRENSPLHF. As DNA, the CDR3 is TGTGCCAGCGAGGAGGACAGAGAAAATTCACCCCTCCACTTT.

This clonotype was recorded many times. The chain couples TRBV6-1 to TRBJ2-5; D is tentatively TRBD1 or TRBD2 (5 bases each). The CDR3 spans 14 residues. V was trimmed by 6 bases and J by 1 base, leaving 12 bases between them. The germline V gene encodes CDR1 MNHNS and CDR2 SASEGT. The CDR3 sequence: CASRGTGTQETQYF. DNA of the CDR3: TGTGCCAGCAGGGGTACCGGGACCCAAGAGACCCAGTACTTC.

This clonotype has ten or more counts. The chain recombines TRBV7-9 with TRBJ2-2; D gene unclear. The CDR3 has 12 residues. Trimming removed 6 bases from V and 2 bases from J, with 4 bases in between. The germline V gene has CDR1 SEHNR and CDR2 FQNEAQ (reference sequence). In DNA form, the CDR3 reads TGTGCCAGCAGATACAACACCGGGGAGCTGTTTTTT. Translated, it gives CASRYNTGELFF. Variable domain in full (rest from reference TRBV7-9 and TRBJ2-2): DTGVSQNPRHKITKRGQNVTFRCDPISEHNRLYWYRQTLGQGPEFLTYFQNEAQLEKSRLLSDRFSAERPKGSFSTLEIQRTEQGDSAMYLCASRYNTGELFFGEGSRLTVL.

The rearrangement uses TRBV7-9 and TRBJ1-2; D gene ambiguous. Looked up from germline, CDR1 is SEHNR and CDR2 is FQNEAQ (reference sequence). The CDR3 is made up of 14 amino acids. V was trimmed by 3 bases and J by 5 bases, leaving 13 bases between them. CDR3: CASSLNIVAYGYTF. For the CDR3, the DNA is TGTGCCAGCAGCTTGAATATTGTGGCATATGGCTACACCTTC.

In its sample, this clonotype was seen many times. The chain joins TRBV18 to TRBJ1-5, with D unresolved. Trimming shortened V by 3 bases and J by 7 bases, and 7 bases separated the two germline ends. Per the germline V gene, CDR1 is KGHSH and CDR2 is LQKENI. The CDR3 is 12 residues long. This CDR3 reads CASSPIGQPQHF. CDR3 DNA: TGTGCCAGCTCACCTATAGGACAGCCCCAGCATTTT.

This clonotype was seen a few times. J is TRBJ2-1 and V is TRBV6-1; 7 nucleotides match TRBD2. The CDR3 totals 15 residues. Germline CDR1 MNHNS, CDR2 SASEGT. J lost 3 bases, V lost 7 bases, and 9 bases had no gene match. The CDR3 loop reads CASTPGLIVYNEQFF. The CDR3 DNA sequence: TGTGCCAGCACCCCGGGACTAATAGTCTACAATGAGCAGTTCTTC.

The rearrangement uses TRBV3-1 and TRBJ1-1; D gene ambiguous. V was cut by 1 base and J by 0 bases, with 9 bases left in between. Germline V gene lookup returns CDR1 LGHDT and CDR2 YNNKEL (reference sequence). The CDR3 sequence is 15 residues long. CDR3 protein: CASSQGGDMNTEAFF. In DNA, the CDR3 is TGTGCCAGCAGCCAAGGGGGAGACATGAACACTGAAGCTTTCTTT.

At least ten counts were recorded for this clonotype. This chain joins TRBV13 and TRBJ2-7; TRBD2 agrees at 10 bases. The CDR3 consists of 14 residues. Trimming took 5 bases from V and 4 from J; bases not matched to a gene: 5. Germline CDR1 PRHDT, CDR2 FYEKMQ (reference sequence). The CDR3 region has the DNA TGTGCCAGCAGCCCAAGGACTAGCGGATACGAGCAGTACTTC. Protein: CASSPRTSGYEQYF.

This clonotype was counted a few times. The chain combines TRBV19 with TRBJ2-1; D perhaps matches TRBD1 (6 bases). The germline V and J ends were trimmed by 3 bases and 1 base, with 10 bases remaining between them. The CDR3 consists of 15 residues. Looked up from germline, CDR1 is LNHDA and CDR2 is SQIVND (reference sequence). The CDR3 spells CASSIEGESYNEQFF. The CDR3, as DNA: TGTGCCAGTAGTATTGAGGGGGAATCCTACAATGAGCAGTTCTTC.

The V call is TRBV5-6, the J call TRBJ2-1; 13 nucleotides match TRBD2. CDR1 is SGHDT and CDR2 is YYEEEE in the germline V gene. J was trimmed by 5 bases and V by 9 bases; bases with no gene match: 5. The CDR3 runs 14 residues. The CDR3 loop is CAIGTSGTHNEQFF. CDR3 nucleotide sequence: TGTGCCATTGGGACTAGCGGGACCCACAATGAGCAGTTCTTC.

As to this clonotype: The CDR3 ends on some other residue instead of the conserved phenylalanine or tryptophan, so this is likely a read error. The chain recombines TRBV5-1 with TRBJ1-1, with D perhaps matching TRBD1 (5 bases). Germline V lookup: CDR1 SGHRS, CDR2 YFSETQ. The germline V and J ends were trimmed by 5 bases and 3 bases, with 14 bases remaining between them. CDR3 length: 14 amino acids. The CDR3 region is CASRTGQGDTEAFS. CDR3 DNA: TGCGCCAGCAGGACGGGTCAGGGCGACACTGAAGCTTTCTCT.

The V and J genes are TRBV7-6 and TRBJ1-5; D is undetermined. Germline lookup yields CDR1 SGHVS and CDR2 FNYEAQ. V lost 2 bases and J lost 7, with 12 bases in between. The CDR3 length is 14 residues. CDR3 region: CASSLLPAGQPQHF. The CDR3, as DNA: TGTGCCAGCAGCTTACTTCCAGCCGGGCAGCCCCAGCATTTT.

There are many counts of this clonotype. This chain links TRBV3-1 with TRBJ2-1; D may be TRBD1 or TRBD2 (5 bases each). This CDR3 has 14 amino acids. With 4 bases removed from V and 1 base from J, the gap between germline ends came to 8 bases. The germline V gene has CDR1 LGHDT and CDR2 YNNKEL (reference sequence). The CDR3, as DNA: TGTGCCAGCAGCCCCTGGGGGTCCTACAATGAGCAGTTCTTC. It yields the protein CASSPWGSYNEQFF.

This clonotype has a count of ten or more. V is TRBV28 and J is TRBJ2-5; 8 bases are shared with TRBD2. Trimming at V came to 5 bases and at J to 3 bases, leaving 8 bases not matched to a gene. Germline V gene data show CDR1 as MDHEN and CDR2 as SYDVKM. The CDR3 runs 15 residues. CDR3 in DNA: TGTGCCAGCAGTCATCAGCGGGAGTGGGAAGAGACCCAGTACTTC. Translation: CASSHQREWEETQYF. The whole variable domain, filled in from reference TRBV28 and TRBJ2-5, reads DVKVTQSSRYLVKRTGEKVFLECVQDMDHENMFWYRQDPGLGLRLIYFSYDVKMKEKGDIPEGYSVSREKKERFSLILESASTNQTSMYLCASSHQREWEETQYFGPGTRLLVL.

This clonotype has ten or more counts. V and J are TRBV6-2 or TRBV6-3 and TRBJ2-7; 8 bases agree with TRBD1. The V gene's germline CDR1 is MNHEY and CDR2 SVGEGT. The CDR3 totals 14 residues. V lost 2 bases to trimming and J lost 7 bases; unmatched junction nucleotides: 7. The CDR3 region has the DNA TGTGCCAGCAGTTACAGGACAGGGTTTCAAGAGCAGTACTTC. Encoded protein: CASSYRTGFQEQYF.